This T cell receptor beta chain appears in the sequencing data of a study of blood T cell repertoires in COVID-19. Whole-study context: Sites across the United States, Italy and Spain contributed samples from acute and convalescent COVID-19. T cells, B-cell-depleted T cells, or PBMCs supplied cDNA or gDNA.

In the original processing: The assay estimated nucleated cells by amplifying reference gene primers. Assay: immunoSEQ multiplex PCR; the TCRdb copy retains only in-frame clones and omits some. For V, J and clone size, that table is used; D and trimming come from the DNA. The sample consists of 200,000 to 250,000 clones, approximately 90% of them appearing once. This CDR3 has 15 amino acids. The junction had 8 bases not matched to a gene; V was cut back by 6 bases and J by 5 bases. Germline CDR1 is SGHRS and CDR2 is YFSETQ. This sequence joins TRBV5-1 and TRBJ2-2; 9 bases map to TRBD2. This TCR derives from a man aged 30 to 45 with acute or convalescent COVID-19. The sample taken for sequencing was peripheral blood. The DNA of the CDR3 is TGCGCCAGCACTCAGGCTAGCGGGGAAACCGGGGAGCTGTTTTTT. Its translation is CASTQASGETGELFF.